The clone carrying this T cell receptor (beta chain) was seen many times. The sample comes from a study of T cells in Graves' hyperthyroidism and ophthalmopathy. Trimming took off 10 bases at V and 0 bases at J, with 15 bases between the two ends. The germline gives CDR1 ENHRY, CDR2 SYGVKD. The CDR3 consists of 14 residues. Each patient was aged 18 to 65 and had newly diagnosed hyperthyroidism of under 2 months' duration. What was amplified from RNA transcripts were TCR beta CDR3 regions. First-round RT-PCR targeting the TCR CDR3 was performed with the HTBI primer set. In TCRdb, the multiplex PCR reads were re-called with MiXCR into one record per CDR3 protein. The data contain 280,000 or so distinct CDR3 sequences, less than 30% of them singletons.

Sequencing was carried out using blood. This chain uses TRBV10-3 with TRBJ1-2; perhaps TRBD1 as D (5 bases). The source of this sequence is a man aged 35 to 55 with Graves' hyperthyroidism that later progressed to Graves' ophthalmopathy. CDR3 nucleotide sequence: TGTGCCACAACTGACGGGACTGCTAACTATGGCTACACCTTC. Translated, it gives CATTDGTANYGYTF.